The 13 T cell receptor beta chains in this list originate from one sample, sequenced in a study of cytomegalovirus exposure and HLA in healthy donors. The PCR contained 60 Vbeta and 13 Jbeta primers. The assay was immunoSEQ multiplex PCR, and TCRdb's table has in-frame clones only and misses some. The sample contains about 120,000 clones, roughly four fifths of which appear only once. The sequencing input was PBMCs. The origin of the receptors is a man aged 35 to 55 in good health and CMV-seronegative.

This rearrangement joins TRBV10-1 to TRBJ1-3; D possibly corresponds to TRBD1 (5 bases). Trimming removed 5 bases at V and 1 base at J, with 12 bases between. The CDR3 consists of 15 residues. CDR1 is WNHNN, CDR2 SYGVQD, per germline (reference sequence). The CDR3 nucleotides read TGCGCCAGCAGTAGGGGATCTTCGTCTGGAAACACCATATATTTT. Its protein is CASSRGSSSGNTIYF.

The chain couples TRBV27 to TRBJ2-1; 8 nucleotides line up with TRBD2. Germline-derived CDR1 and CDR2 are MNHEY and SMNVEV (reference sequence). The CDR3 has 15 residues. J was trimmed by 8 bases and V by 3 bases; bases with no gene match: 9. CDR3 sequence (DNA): TGTGCCAGCAGTTTTGCCGGGACTAGAGGGGATGAGCAGTTCTTC. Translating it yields CASSFAGTRGDEQFF.

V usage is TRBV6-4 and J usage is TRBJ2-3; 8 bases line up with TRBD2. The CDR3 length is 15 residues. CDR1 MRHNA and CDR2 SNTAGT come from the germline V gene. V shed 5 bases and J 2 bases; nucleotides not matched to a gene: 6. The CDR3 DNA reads TGTGCCAGCAGTAGGAAGCGGGAGACCACAGATACGCAGTATTTT. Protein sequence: CASSRKRETTDTQYF.

CDR3 DNA sequence: TGTGCCAGCAGCCCCAGACAGGAAACCTACGAGCAGTACTTC. This encodes CASSPRQETYEQYF. The J gene is TRBJ2-7, the V gene TRBV9, with a weak D call TRBD1 (6 bases). The CDR3 runs 14 residues. The germline V gene encodes CDR1 SGDLS and CDR2 YYNGEE. Deletions cut 4 bases from V and 2 bases from J, with 13 bases between.

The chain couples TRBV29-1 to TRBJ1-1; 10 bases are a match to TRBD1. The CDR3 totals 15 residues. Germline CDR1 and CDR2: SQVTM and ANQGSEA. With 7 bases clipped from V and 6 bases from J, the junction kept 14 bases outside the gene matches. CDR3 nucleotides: TGCAGCGCGGGGACAGGGGATCGGGTAAACGCTGAAGCTTTCTTT. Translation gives CSAGTGDRVNAEAFF.

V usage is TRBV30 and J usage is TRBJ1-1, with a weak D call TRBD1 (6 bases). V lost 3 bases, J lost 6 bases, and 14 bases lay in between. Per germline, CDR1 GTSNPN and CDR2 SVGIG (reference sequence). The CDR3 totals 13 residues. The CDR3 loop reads CAWSHAGGSEAFF. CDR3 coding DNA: TGTGCCTGGAGCCACGCTGGGGGCTCTGAAGCTTTCTTT.

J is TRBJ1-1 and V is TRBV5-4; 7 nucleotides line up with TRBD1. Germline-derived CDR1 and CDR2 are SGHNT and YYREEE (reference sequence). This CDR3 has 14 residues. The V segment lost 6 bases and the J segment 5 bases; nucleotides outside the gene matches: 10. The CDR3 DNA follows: TGTGCCAGCACCCCAGTCCCGGGACAGACTGAAGCTTTCTTT. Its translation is CASTPVPGQTEAFF.

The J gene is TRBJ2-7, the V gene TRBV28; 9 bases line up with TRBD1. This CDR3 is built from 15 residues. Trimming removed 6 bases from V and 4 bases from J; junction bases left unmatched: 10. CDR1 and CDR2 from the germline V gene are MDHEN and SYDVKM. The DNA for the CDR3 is TGTGCCAGCAGATCGACCGGGACAGGGTGGTACGAGCAGTACTTC. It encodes CASRSTGTGWYEQYF.

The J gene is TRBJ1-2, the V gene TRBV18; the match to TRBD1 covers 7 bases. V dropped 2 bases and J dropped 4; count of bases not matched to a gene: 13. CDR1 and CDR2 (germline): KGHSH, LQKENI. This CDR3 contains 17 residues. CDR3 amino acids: CASSPISGRDSGYGYTF. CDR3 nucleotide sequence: TGTGCCAGCTCACCAATTTCTGGTCGGGACAGCGGCTATGGCTACACCTTC. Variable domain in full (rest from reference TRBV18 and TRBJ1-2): NAGVMQNPRHLVRRRGQEARLRCSPMKGHSHVYWYRQLPEEGLKFMVYLQKENIIDESGMPKERFSAEFPKEGPSILRIQQVVRGDSAAYFCASSPISGRDSGYGYTFGSGTRLTVV.

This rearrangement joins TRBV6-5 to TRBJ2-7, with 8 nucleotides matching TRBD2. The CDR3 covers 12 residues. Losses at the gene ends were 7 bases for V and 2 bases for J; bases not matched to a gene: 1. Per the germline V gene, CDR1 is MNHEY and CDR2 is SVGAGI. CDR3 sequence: CASTGGPYEQYF. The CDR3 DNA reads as TGTGCCAGCACGGGAGGGCCCTACGAGCAGTACTTC.

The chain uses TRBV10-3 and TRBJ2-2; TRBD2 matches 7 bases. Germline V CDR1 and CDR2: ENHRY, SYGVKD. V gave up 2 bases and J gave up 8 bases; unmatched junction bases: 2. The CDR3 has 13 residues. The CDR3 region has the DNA TGTGCCATCAGTGAGCGGGAGGTGGGGGAGCTGTTTTTT. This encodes CAISEREVGELFF.

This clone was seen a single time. CDR3 bases: TGTGCCGGAGCTGAATTGACCTATAATTCACCCCTCCACTTT. Translated, it gives CAGAELTYNSPLHF. The J gene is TRBJ1-6, the V gene TRBV30; D ambiguous. V shed 8 bases and J shed 2 bases, with 13 bases lying between them. Germline V gene sequence: CDR1 GTSNPN, CDR2 SVGIG (reference sequence). This CDR3 has 14 amino acids. Full variable domain (remainder filled in from reference TRBV30 and TRBJ1-6): SQTIHQWPATLVQPVGSPLSLECTVEGTSNPNLYWYRQAAGRGLQLLFYSVGIGQISSEVPQNLSASRPQDRQFILSSKKLLLSDSGFYLCAGAELTYNSPLHFGNGTRLTVT.

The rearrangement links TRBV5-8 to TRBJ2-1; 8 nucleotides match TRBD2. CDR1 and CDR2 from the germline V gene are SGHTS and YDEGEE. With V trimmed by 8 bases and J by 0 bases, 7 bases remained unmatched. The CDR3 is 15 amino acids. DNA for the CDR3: TGTGCCAGTAAATCCGGGACTAGCTCCTACAATGAGCAGTTCTTC. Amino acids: CASKSGTSSYNEQFF. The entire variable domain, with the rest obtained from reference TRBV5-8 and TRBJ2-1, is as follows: EAGVTQSPTHLIKTRGQQATLRCSPISGHTSVYWYQQALGLGLQFLLWYDEGEERNRGNFPPRFSGRQFPNYSSELNVNALELEDSALYLCASKSGTSSYNEQFFGPGTRLTVL.